The clone carrying this T cell receptor beta chain is medium-sized by share. What it binds is unknown. The germline V and J ends were trimmed by 0 bases and 1 base, with 6 bases remaining between them. CDR1 and CDR2 from the germline V gene are SGHTA and FQGTGA. CDR3 length: 14 amino acids. The data are from a study of OX40 agonist ivuxolimab in advanced cancers. Study information: Hepatocellular carcinoma, melanoma, renal cell or head and neck cancer occurred in dose-escalation patients. General study findings and limits: Antigen targets of the expanded peripheral T cells went undetermined.

Sampling times: baseline, cycle 4 day 1, cycle 7 day 1. Clones were read by immunoSEQ multiplex PCR, and TCRdb kept only the in-frame ones, dropping some. The profile shows 5,100 or so clones, around 62% of them singletons. Here the sequenced sample was CD4+ or CD8+ T cells sorted from blood, taken in a trial of the OX40 agonist ivuxolimab. The chain links TRBV7-3 to TRBJ1-1; D uncertain. The source of this sequence is an adult with an advanced solid tumor such as melanoma, head and neck, liver or kidney cancer. The CDR3 loop is CASSLTDGNTEAFF. The CDR3 DNA is TGTGCCAGCAGCTTAACGGATGGGAACACTGAAGCTTTCTTT.